What follows is one T cell receptor (beta chain) and its context. PCR involved 60 Vbeta and 13 Jbeta primers. Libraries were prepared by immunoSEQ multiplex PCR; TCRdb keeps only in-frame clonotypes and omits some of them. The sample includes about 160,000 clones, more than 65% of them seen just once. The source of the sample is a study of cytomegalovirus exposure and HLA in healthy donors. The overall study: Earlier findings included about 120 million unique TCR beta sequences obtained from 170 million or so T cells.

Germline CDR1 reads SEHNR; CDR2 reads FQNEAQ (reference sequence). This CDR3 region has 15 residues. V shed 5 bases and J 5 bases; nucleotides not matched to a gene: 7. The sequence was collected from a young woman in good health and CMV-seronegative. Sequenced: PBMCs. The chain joins TRBV7-9 to TRBJ2-5, with TRBD2 matching 11 bases. Here the CDR3 DNA reads TGTGCCAGCAGCCCACTAGCGGGAGTAGGTGAGACCCAGTACTTC. Protein product: CASSPLAGVGETQYF.